The present T cell receptor beta chain was sequenced within a study of blood T cell repertoires in COVID-19. About the research overall: COVID-19 samples from acute and convalescent phases originated in the United States, Italy and Spain. T cells, B-cell-depleted T cells, or PBMCs supplied cDNA or gDNA.

In the authors' methods: Nucleated cell counts were estimated from reference gene primer amplification. TCRdb's copy holds only in-frame clones and misses some; the assay was immunoSEQ multiplex PCR. The DNA gave D and trimming, while V, J and clone size come from that table. The data contain about 190,000 clones, 88% of them singletons. This clone was seen once. The CDR3 loop spans 16 amino acids. V was clipped by 2 bases and J by 2 bases; unmatched bases: 4. CDR1 MDHEN and CDR2 SYDVKM come from the germline V gene. Material for sequencing was peripheral blood. The chain is built from TRBV28 and TRBJ1-5, with TRBD1 identical over 9 bases. The receptor comes from a man aged 35 to 55 with active or convalescent COVID-19. The CDR3 loop reads CASSLRTGVGNQPQHF. The CDR3 region has the DNA TGTGCCAGCAGTTTACGGACAGGGGTGGGCAATCAGCCCCAGCATTTT.